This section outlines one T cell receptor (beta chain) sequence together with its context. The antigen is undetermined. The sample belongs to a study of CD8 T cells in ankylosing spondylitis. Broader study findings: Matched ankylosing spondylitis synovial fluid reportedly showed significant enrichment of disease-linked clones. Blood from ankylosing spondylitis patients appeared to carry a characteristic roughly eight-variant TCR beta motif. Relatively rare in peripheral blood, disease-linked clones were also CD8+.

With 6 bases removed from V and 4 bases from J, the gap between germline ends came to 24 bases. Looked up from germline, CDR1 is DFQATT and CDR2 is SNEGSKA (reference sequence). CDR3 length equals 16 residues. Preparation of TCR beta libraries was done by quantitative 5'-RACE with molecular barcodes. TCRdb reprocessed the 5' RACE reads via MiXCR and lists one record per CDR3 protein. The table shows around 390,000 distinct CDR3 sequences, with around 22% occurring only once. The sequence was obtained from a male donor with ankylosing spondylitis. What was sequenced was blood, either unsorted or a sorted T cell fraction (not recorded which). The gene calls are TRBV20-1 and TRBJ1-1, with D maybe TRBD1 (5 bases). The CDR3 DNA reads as TGCAGTGCCACCCCCGCGGTTCCGTACAGGAGCACTGAAGCTTTCTTT. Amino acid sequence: CSATPAVPYRSTEAFF.